These T cell receptor beta chains were read from a single sample in a study of human T cells and chemical hapten exposure. MiXCR was run by TCRdb on the RACE reads, yielding one entry per CDR3 protein. The repertoire holds 80,000 to 100,000 distinct CDR3 sequences, with approximately 8% as singletons. This material consisted of whole blood, taken in connection with sensitization to the hapten diphenylcyclopropenone (DPC). These receptors originate from a woman aged 25 to 39 with alopecia areata. Some clones in this sample may be carry-over from other donors' samples. Both conserved end residues are part of each CDR3.

v_gene | len | CDR3aa
TRBV2 | 13 | CASSGDMSSPLHF
TRBV14 | 15 | CASSRGGLGRNEQFF
TRBV20-1 | 13 | CSVADRGNYGYTF
TRBV6-5 | 14 | CASSPRQGRNEQFF
TRBV7-2 | 16 | CASSLAVSGGKETQYF
TRBV2 | 13 | CASSGHPDTEAFF
TRBV20-1 | 18 | CSAGGGTSGDLGPDTQYF
TRBV20-1 | 12 | CSADQGKTEAFF
TRBV20-1 | 13 | CSARQDLNTEAFF
TRBV20-1 | 14 | CSARDLRGNTEAFF
TRBV5-4 | 16 | CASSLEGGLDTGELFF
TRBV6-1 | 13 | CASTATEDQPQHF
TRBV14 | 12 | CASSQSSYEQYF
TRBV5-6 | 14 | CASSSETGGPEAFF
TRBV9 | 15 | CASSRQYSGANVLTF
TRBV7-2 | 14 | CASSLDGRPYGYTF
TRBV12-5 | 13 | CASGSDRSYEQYF
TRBV3-1 | 14 | CASSLGTGSTEAFF
TRBV6-6 | 13 | CAIGQGGRREQYF
TRBV20-1 | 14 | CSAAPRSGANVLTF